These 10 T cell receptor beta chains came from one sample sequenced in a study of cytomegalovirus exposure and HLA in healthy donors. A multiplex PCR was run with 60 Vbeta primers and 13 Jbeta primers. Sequenced by immunoSEQ multiplex PCR; TCRdb stores in-frame clones only, minus some. Found here are fewer than 200,000 clones, roughly 82% of them singletons; the top ten hold under 1.5%. The sample consisted of PBMCs. These receptors all stem from a girl aged 2 to 9 in good health and CMV-seropositive.

The chain is built from TRBV19 and TRBJ2-1; 9 bases line up with TRBD2. Per the germline V gene, CDR1 is LNHDA and CDR2 is SQIVND (reference sequence). The junction had 3 bases not matched to a gene; V was cut back by 3 bases and J by 6 bases. This CDR3 contains 14 residues. The CDR3 DNA reads as TGTGCCAGTAGTATTATAGCGGGAGCCAATGAGCAGTTCTTC. Its protein product is CASSIIAGANEQFF.

The genes are TRBV7-9 and TRBJ1-1; D gene unclear. This CDR3 spans 14 amino acids. Trimming stripped 3 bases from V and 1 base from J, with 9 bases between. Germline CDR1 is SEHNR and CDR2 is FQNEAQ (reference sequence). CDR3 residues: CASSFGWRNTEAFF. The CDR3 DNA is TGTGCCAGCAGCTTTGGGTGGAGGAACACTGAAGCTTTCTTT.

This chain links TRBV29-1 with TRBJ2-7, with D maybe TRBD1 (6 bases). There are 13 residues in the CDR3. Germline CDR1 is SQVTM and CDR2 is ANQGSEA. V gave up 4 bases and J gave up 2 bases, with 12 bases separating them. Here the CDR3 DNA reads TGCAGCGTTGCGGGGACACTTACCTACGAGCAGTACTTC. It translates to CSVAGTLTYEQYF.

V usage is TRBV9 and J usage is TRBJ2-5; 8 bases map to TRBD1. V shed 3 bases, J shed 5 bases, and the junction held 9 bases outside the gene matches. Germline V lookup: CDR1 SGDLS, CDR2 YYNGEE. The CDR3 covers 15 residues. The CDR3 loop reads CASSETRTGTETQYF. Here the CDR3 DNA reads TGTGCCAGCAGCGAAACGAGGACAGGGACGGAGACCCAGTACTTC.

This clone came up once. The CDR3 loop reads CASSQEVLGIANQPQHF. CDR3 DNA sequence: TGTGCCAGCAGCCAAGAGGTCCTGGGGATAGCGAATCAGCCCCAGCATTTT. The chain links TRBV4-2 to TRBJ1-5; unclear D gene. The germline V and J ends were trimmed by 0 bases and 4 bases, with 16 bases remaining between them. This CDR3 is built from 17 residues. Looked up from germline, CDR1 is LGHNA and CDR2 is YNFKEQ.

The rearrangement joins TRBV5-1 to TRBJ1-2; no reliable D call. Germline lookup yields CDR1 SGHRS and CDR2 YFSETQ. This CDR3 comprises 13 residues. V lost 4 bases and J 7 bases, leaving 14 bases between the germline ends. The CDR3, as DNA: TGCGCCAGCAGCGTGATTGGCAGCGCTGGCTACACCTTC. It codes for CASSVIGSAGYTF.

V is TRBV19 and J is TRBJ2-7; D possibly corresponds to TRBD2 (7 bases). Germline assignment: CDR1 LNHDA and CDR2 SQIVND (reference sequence). V lost 5 bases and J 4 bases, leaving 18 bases between the germline ends. CDR3 size: 15 residues. The CDR3: CASSQGRAGSYEQYF. The CDR3 nucleotides are TGTGCCAGTAGTCAGGGGAGGGCCGGTAGTTACGAGCAGTACTTC.

The CDR3 coding sequence is TGTGCCAGCAGCTTGAGCGGGGCGATCTACAATGAGCAGTTCTTC. Amino acid sequence: CASSLSGAIYNEQFF. This chain links TRBV7-6 with TRBJ2-1, with 7 nucleotides matching TRBD2. This CDR3 is built from 15 residues. J was trimmed by 3 bases and V by 3 bases; bases with no gene match: 5. CDR1 is SGHVS, CDR2 FNYEAQ, per germline.

The V gene is TRBV27, the J gene TRBJ2-7; tentatively, D is TRBD2 (6 bases). The CDR3 totals 16 residues. V dropped 5 bases and J dropped 2 bases, with 19 bases sitting between them. Germline V gives CDR1 MNHEY, CDR2 SMNVEV (reference sequence). Here the CDR3 reads CASSRDPGTDTYEQYF. The CDR3 nucleotides read TGTGCCAGCAGTCGCGACCCCGGGACTGATACCTACGAGCAGTACTTC.

This clone was counted only a few times. The chain links TRBV12-5 to TRBJ2-3; 15 bases match TRBD2. Germline V CDR1 and CDR2: LGHNT, FRNRAP. The CDR3 has 16 residues. In DNA form, the CDR3 reads TGTGCCACCTCCCCGGGACTAGCGGGGGGTGTGGATACGCAGTATTTT. Translation: CATSPGLAGGVDTQYF.